This T cell receptor beta chain is drawn from a study of spatial heterogeneity in lung cancer. Overall study: Alpha-chain sequences were detected in numbers that were consistently lower than beta-chain sequences.

Time point reported: sample taken at primary tumor resection. Tumor, nontumor lung or frozen PBMC supplied whole RNA, sequenced without sorting. The approximately 67 donors had untreated early-stage non-small cell lung cancer. Germline V gene lookup returns CDR1 SQVTM and CDR2 ANQGSEA. Trimming shortened V by 0 bases and J by 0 bases, and 18 bases separated the two germline ends. The CDR3 totals 18 residues. This clonotype was seen only a few times. TCRdb independently ran MiXCR on the 5' RACE reads; one entry per CDR3 protein. This sample yields nearly 15,000 distinct CDR3 sequences, of which approximately 8% are seen a single time; about 30% belongs to the top ten.

The sample was PBMCs, taken at surgery. The chain has TRBV29-1 and TRBJ2-1; D remains ambiguous. The TCR comes from a female donor with early-stage non-small cell lung cancer. Here the CDR3 reads CSVEDEWNEAGSYNEQFF. CDR3 DNA: TGCAGCGTTGAAGATGAGTGGAACGAGGCAGGCTCCTACAATGAGCAGTTCTTC.